A selection of T cell receptor beta chains follows, all from one sample in a study of blood T cells in healthy people across ages. TCRdb re-called the 5' RACE reads through MiXCR, storing one row per CDR3 protein. Counted here are 650,000 to 1,000,000 distinct CDR3 sequences, approximately 35% occurring once; the ten biggest clones make up under 15%. Sequenced: blood. The receptor source for this set is a man aged 18 to 35 in good health. Both conserved end residues are part of each CDR3. Each record gives: D gene, clone size, V gene, J gene, CDR3 DNA, CDR3 protein. A D gene is named only where the DNA matches it firmly. Not all rows give a size; the values are once, few, many and, for expanded clones, a class.

>-|-|TRBV27|TRBJ2-2
TGTGCCAGCAGTTTTTTCGCTGGGAACACCGGGGAGCTGTTTTTT
CASSFFAGNTGELFF
>-|-|TRBV20-1|TRBJ2-1
TGCAGTGCTAGTCCTCCACCGATTGTGGGAGAGACCCAGTTCTTC
CSASPPPIVGETQFF
>-|-|TRBV4-3|TRBJ2-7
TGCGCCAGCAGCCAAGAGGGGGGCTCCTACAATGAGCAGTACTTC
CASSQEGGSYNEQYF
>-|-|TRBV9|TRBJ1-1
TGTGCCAGCAGCACCCATGGCGTGGGGAGCACTGAAGCTTTCTTT
CASSTHGVGSTEAFF
>TRBD1|-|TRBV5-4|TRBJ2-2
TGTGCCAGCAGCCTTCCGGGACAGGGAGGCACCGGGGAGCTGTTTTTT
CASSLPGQGGTGELFF
>-|few|TRBV5-1|TRBJ2-1
TGCGCCAGCAGCTTTTTGACTGGGACCCTTACTGATAATGAGCAGTTCTTC
CASSFLTGTLTDNEQFF
>-|-|TRBV19|TRBJ2-3
TGTGCCAGTAGTATAACTCGCACAGATACGCAGTATTTT
CASSITRTDTQYF
>-|-|TRBV7-9|TRBJ1-4
TGTGCCAGCAGCGGGACGATCGGTAATGAAAAACTGTTTTTT
CASSGTIGNEKLFF
>-|few|TRBV3-1|TRBJ2-3
TGTGCCAGCAGCCCCTTAGCCACCCTCGGCCCAGATACGCAGTATTTT
CASSPLATLGPDTQYF
>-|-|TRBV12-3/TRBV12-4|TRBJ2-2
TGTGCCAGCAGTTTAGCGCAGGGGACCGGGGAGCTGTTTTTT
CASSLAQGTGELFF
>-|-|TRBV7-2|TRBJ2-1
TGTGCCAGCAGCTTTCCTCCCTCCTACAATGAGCAGTTCTTC
CASSFPPSYNEQFF
>TRBD2|few|TRBV4-2|TRBJ2-1
TGTGCCAGCAGCCACCTATCGGGGGGAGGTGTGGGCAATGAGCAGTTCTTC
CASSHLSGGGVGNEQFF
>-|-|TRBV20-1|TRBJ2-3
TGCAGTGCTAGTCCTCACGCAGATACGCAGTATTTT
CSASPHADTQYF
>-|-|TRBV12-3/TRBV12-4|TRBJ2-1
TGTGCCAGCAGATTAGACGGGGTCTCCTACAATGAGCAGTTCTTC
CASRLDGVSYNEQFF
>-|many|TRBV12-3/TRBV12-4|TRBJ2-5
TGTGCCAGCAGTTCGCAGAGCCAAGAGACCCAGTACTTC
CASSSQSQETQYF
>TRBD2|-|TRBV7-2|TRBJ2-1
TGTGCCAGCAGCTTAGAGGGTGGACTAGCCAATGAGCAGTTCTTC
CASSLEGGLANEQFF
>-|-|TRBV7-8|TRBJ2-5
TGTGCCAGCAGCTTCTTTCGGAGGACTCAAGAGACCCAGTACTTC
CASSFFRRTQETQYF
>-|-|TRBV12-3/TRBV12-4|TRBJ2-3
TGTGCCAGCATCTCGGGGCTGAGAAAGGATACGCAGTATTTT
CASISGLRKDTQYF
>TRBD1|-|TRBV29-1|TRBJ2-1
TGCAGCGTTGAACATCCCCCGGGACAGGAGGCTCCTACAAGGTTCGGTACCAATGAGCAGTTCTTC
CSVEHPPGQEAPTRFGTNEQFF
>-|once|TRBV20-1|TRBJ2-7
TGCAGTGCTAGAGTGCGAGGGTACGAGCAGTACTTC
CSARVRGYEQYF
>TRBD1|-|TRBV29-1|TRBJ2-1
TGCAGCGGTAAGGGGGCTTACAATGAGCAGTTCTTC
CSGKGAYNEQFF
>TRBD2|few|TRBV30|TRBJ2-7
TGTGCCTGGAGTGGACTAGCGGGGGACGAGCAGTACTTC
CAWSGLAGDEQYF
>TRBD1|few|TRBV7-7|TRBJ2-7
TGTGCTAGCAGCATAGACAGGGGTGATGAGCAGTACTTC
CASSIDRGDEQYF
>-|-|TRBV5-1|TRBJ2-7
TGCGCCAGCAGCTTGACGGGGGCCGGACTCTACGAGCAGTACTTC
CASSLTGAGLYEQYF
>-|-|TRBV5-1|TRBJ2-7
TGCGCCAGCAGCCGCGAAGACAGTGAGATCTACGAGCAGTACTTC
CASSREDSEIYEQYF
>-|few|TRBV3-1|TRBJ2-5
TGTGCCAGCAGCGCAGGCCTCGGGGAGGAGACCCAGTACTTC
CASSAGLGEETQYF
>-|-|TRBV4-3|TRBJ1-4
TGCGCCAGCAGCCAAGATAGGCCGGTAACTAATGAAAAACTGTTTTTT
CASSQDRPVTNEKLFF
>-|-|TRBV27|TRBJ2-3
TGTGCCAGCAGTTTATCTTGGATAGGCACAGATACGCAGTATTTT
CASSLSWIGTDTQYF
>TRBD2|-|TRBV7-9|TRBJ2-7
TGTGCCAGCAGCTTAGGGGTGGCTAGCGGCTCAAAGAGCTCCTACGAGCAGTACTTC
CASSLGVASGSKSSYEQYF
>TRBD1|few|TRBV4-1|TRBJ1-6
TGCGCCAGCAGCCAAGAACCGGGACAGGGCTATAATTCACCCCTCCACTTT
CASSQEPGQGYNSPLHF
>TRBD2|-|TRBV7-2|TRBJ2-3
TGTGCCACCCTCCTTGTATGGAGCGGGGGAGACACAGATATGCAGTATTTT
CATLLVWSGGDTDMQYF
>TRBD1|many|TRBV29-1|TRBJ1-1
TGCAGCGTTCAGGGGGCTTTTCTGAACACTGAAGCTTTCTTT
CSVQGAFLNTEAFF
>-|-|TRBV6-2/TRBV6-3|TRBJ2-7
TGTGCCAGCACCCTTACCGGGACACCTATCTACGAGCAGTACTTC
CASTLTGTPIYEQYF
>-|few|TRBV27|TRBJ1-6
TGTGCCAGCAGTTTATTATCACAGTCTCTTTCACCCCTCCACTTT
CASSLLSQSLSPLHF
>TRBD1|-|TRBV6-5|TRBJ2-2
TGTGCCAGCAGTTACGGGACAGTCAACACCGGGGAGCTGTTTTTT
CASSYGTVNTGELFF
>-|few|TRBV10-3|TRBJ1-2
TGTGCCATCAGAGAAACAGGGTTAGATGGCTACACCTTC
CAIRETGLDGYTF
>TRBD1|-|TRBV5-1|TRBJ1-5
TGCGCCAGCAGGGAAGACGATTCAGGGGGACCAGGGCATTTT
CASREDDSGGPGHF
>TRBD1|few|TRBV2|TRBJ2-5
TGTGCCAGCAGGGGACAGGGGAGAACCCAGTACTTC
CASRGQGRTQYF
>-|many|TRBV12-3/TRBV12-4|TRBJ2-1
TGTGCCAGCAGGACAGAGGCGGGTGAGCAGTTCTTC
CASRTEAGEQFF
>-|many|TRBV20-1|TRBJ2-1
TGCAGTGTTGGATGGACTCCAGGGTCAAGGGAGCAGTTCTTC
CSVGWTPGSREQFF
>-|many|TRBV7-9|TRBJ2-3
TGTGCCAGCAGCGTAGGGGGGATCTTGGATACGCAGTATTTT
CASSVGGILDTQYF